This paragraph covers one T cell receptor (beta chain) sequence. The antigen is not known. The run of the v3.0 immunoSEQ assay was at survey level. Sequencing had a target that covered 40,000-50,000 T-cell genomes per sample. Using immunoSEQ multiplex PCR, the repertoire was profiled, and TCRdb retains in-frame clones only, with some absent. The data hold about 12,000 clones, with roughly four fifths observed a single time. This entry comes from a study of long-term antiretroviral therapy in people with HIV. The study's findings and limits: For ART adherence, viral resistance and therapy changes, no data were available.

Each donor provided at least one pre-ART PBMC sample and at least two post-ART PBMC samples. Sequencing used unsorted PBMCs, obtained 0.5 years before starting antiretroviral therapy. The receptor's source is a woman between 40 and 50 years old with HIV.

The chain's CDR3 is CASSFGGGETQYF. DNA of the CDR3: TGTGCCAGCAGCTTCGGGGGTGGAGAGACCCAGTACTTC. V usage is TRBV7-8 and J usage is TRBJ2-5; perhaps TRBD2 as D (6 bases). Germline V gene data show CDR1 as SGHVS and CDR2 as FQNEAQ. The CDR3 is 13 residues long. The V end lost 3 bases, the J end lost 4 bases, and 9 bases lay between the germline ends.